This entry concerns a single T cell receptor beta chain. This sample was taken from a study of blood T cell repertoires in COVID-19. TCRdb's copy holds only in-frame clones and misses some; the assay was immunoSEQ multiplex PCR. Here the sample spans 200,000 to 250,000 clones, around 90% being singletons. The ends lost 1 base at V and 1 base at J; junction bases unmatched: 2. CDR1 and CDR2 (germline): LGHNA, YNFKEQ. This CDR3 spans 15 amino acids. This chain joins TRBV4-2 and TRBJ1-2; 8 bases line up with TRBD1. The sequencing input was peripheral blood. The TCR sequence derives from a man aged 60-69 years with acute or convalescent COVID-19. Written as DNA, the CDR3 is TGTGCCAGCAGCCAAGCCACAGGGGGTAACTATGGCTACACCTTC. Its protein is CASSQATGGNYGYTF.